These 14 T cell receptor beta chains came from one sample sequenced in a study of T cells in Graves' hyperthyroidism and ophthalmopathy (dated by TCRdb to about 2019). Receptors were amplified or captured by multiplex PCR. The sequencer was an Illumina HiSeq 2000. The TCR beta CDR3 regions were amplified from the RNA transcripts. The TCR CDR3 was subjected to a first round of RT-PCR using the HTBI primer set and the Qiagen OneStep RT-PCR kit. The raw public reads went through TCRdb reprocessing: fastp at Q25, MiXCR clone calling, in-frame beta chains kept. Entries are consolidated by CDR3 protein sequence, retaining the most common genes and DNA. This sample is represented by around 700,000 distinct CDR3 sequences; over 15% of them were singletons. Approximately 15% of the sample rests with the top ten. The specimen sequenced was blood. The receptor set was obtained from a woman in her forties or fifties with Graves' hyperthyroidism that later progressed to Graves' ophthalmopathy.

At least ten counts were recorded for this clonotype. V is TRBV5-1 and J is TRBJ2-2; no definite D call. Looked up from germline, CDR1 is SGHRS and CDR2 is YFSETQ. This CDR3 contains 14 residues. Trimming removed 1 base from V and 7 bases from J, with 11 bases in between. The CDR3 DNA reads TGCGCCAGCAGCTTGACCTATGGGGACGGGGAGCTGTTTTTT. It translates to CASSLTYGDGELFF.

This clonotype showed up many times. The CDR3 region has the DNA TGTGCCAGCACTCCCTGGGGGGCGTATTACAATGAGCAGTTCTTC. Translation gives CASTPWGAYYNEQFF. The chain has TRBV6-2 or TRBV6-3 and TRBJ2-1; D possibly matches TRBD1 or TRBD2 (6 bases each). Per the germline V gene, CDR1 is MNHEY and CDR2 is SVGEGT. V was shortened by 7 bases and J by 4 bases, with 17 bases between the two germline ends. The CDR3 totals 15 residues.

This clonotype was counted many times. J is TRBJ1-2 and V is TRBV12-3 or TRBV12-4, with D tentatively TRBD1 (6 bases). The CDR3 runs 17 residues. The V end was cut by 6 bases, the J end by 5 bases, with 25 bases between. This CDR3 is CASSHAVQGWFGYGYTF. The DNA for the CDR3 is TGTGCCAGCAGCCACGCCGTACAGGGTTGGTTTGGGTATGGCTACACCTTC.

This clonotype has only a few counts. One end of the junction varies from germline; a read error may be responsible. The rearrangement joins TRBV7-7 to TRBJ2-5, with a tentative D call TRBD1 (5 bases). The CDR3 is made up of 14 amino acids. Germline V gives CDR1 SSHAT, CDR2 FNYEAQ (reference sequence). The CDR3 region is CASSLSSGQQTQYF. CDR3 in DNA: TGTGCTAGCAGCTTGTCGTCAGGGCAACAGACCCAGTACTTC.

The table lists this clonotype with a few counts. The gene calls are TRBV18 and TRBJ1-3; D is undetermined. Germline V CDR1 and CDR2: KGHSH, LQKENI. V was shortened by 2 bases and J by 0 bases, with 11 bases between the two germline ends. The CDR3 is 16 residues long. The CDR3 DNA sequence: TGTGCCAGCTCACCAAACGACCCTATCTCTGGAAACACCATATATTTT. It encodes CASSPNDPISGNTIYF.

In its sample, this clonotype was seen a few times. The CDR3, as DNA: TGTGCCATCAGTGACGGTCACAGGGTCCTCAGAAATCAGCCCCAGCATTTT. Its translation: CAISDGHRVLRNQPQHF. The chain recombines TRBV10-3 with TRBJ1-5; possibly TRBD1 for D (6 bases). Germline V gene lookup returns CDR1 ENHRY and CDR2 SYGVKD. The V gene lost 3 bases and the J gene lost 4 bases, with 19 bases spanning the gap. The CDR3 has 17 residues.

The chain combines TRBV6-5 with TRBJ1-4; no reliable D call. V was trimmed by 2 bases and J by 7 bases, leaving 5 bases between them. Germline V lookup: CDR1 MNHEY, CDR2 SVGAGI. There are 12 residues in the CDR3. The CDR3 protein is CASSYDGEKLFF. The CDR3 bases are TGTGCCAGCAGTTACGACGGTGAAAAACTGTTTTTT.

In its sample, this clonotype was seen a few times. This chain uses TRBV5-1 with TRBJ1-5, with a weak D call TRBD1 (6 bases). Germline V gives CDR1 SGHRS, CDR2 YFSETQ. The CDR3 runs 14 residues. Trimming stripped 8 bases from V and 2 bases from J, with 14 bases between. The CDR3 loop reads CARGGGGCNQPQHF. CDR3 nucleotides: TGCGCCAGGGGAGGCGGGGGCTGCAATCAGCCCCAGCATTTT.

CDR3 loop: CSARDRSKGWETQYF. CDR3 nucleotides: TGCAGTGCTAGAGATAGGTCGAAGGGGTGGGAGACCCAGTACTTC. This chain links TRBV20-1 with TRBJ2-5; TRBD1 might be the D (5 bases). This CDR3 contains 15 residues. The germline V and J ends were trimmed by 0 bases and 5 bases, with 16 bases remaining between them. Per germline, CDR1 DFQATT and CDR2 SNEGSKA (reference sequence).

This clonotype has more than one count but fewer than ten. The chain is built from TRBV19 and TRBJ2-7; 7 bases are shared with TRBD2. The CDR3 consists of 14 residues. V lost 7 bases to trimming and J lost 5 bases; unmatched junction nucleotides: 11. The V gene's germline CDR1 is LNHDA and CDR2 SQIVND (reference sequence). In DNA form, the CDR3 reads TGTGCCAGTACCACGGGAGGAGACGCTGACGAGCAGTACTTC. It encodes CASTTGGDADEQYF.

This clonotype came up a few times. The gene calls are TRBV19 and TRBJ2-5, with D possibly matching TRBD2 (6 bases). The germline V gene has CDR1 LNHDA and CDR2 SQIVND (reference sequence). Trimming cost V 3 bases and J 2 bases, with 16 bases left between them. There are 16 residues in the CDR3. In nucleotides, the CDR3 is TGTGCCAGTAGTATGATCCTCGGGGGTGAACAAGAGACCCAGTACTTC. It yields the protein CASSMILGGEQETQYF.

The V call is TRBV6-6, the J call TRBJ1-6; no definite D call. The V end was cut by 2 bases, the J end by 6 bases, with 11 bases between. This CDR3 has 15 residues. CDR1 is MNHNY, CDR2 SVGAGI, per germline (reference sequence). CDR3 amino acids: CASSYNRESNSPLHF. CDR3 in DNA: TGTGCCAGCAGTTACAATAGGGAAAGTAATTCACCCCTCCACTTT.

This clonotype was observed a few times. The rearrangement uses TRBV20-1 and TRBJ1-1; D perhaps matches TRBD1 (5 bases). The germline V gene has CDR1 DFQATT and CDR2 SNEGSKA (reference sequence). This CDR3 is 15 amino acids long. Trimming removed 5 bases at V and 1 base at J, with 17 bases between. The CDR3 nucleotides read TGCAGTGCTGAGGGATTAACAGGCCCGAACACTGAAGCTTTCTTT. Translating gives CSAEGLTGPNTEAFF.

This clonotype came up a few times. The genes are TRBV6-1 and TRBJ1-1; tentative D call: TRBD1 (6 bases). V gave up 5 bases and J gave up 0 bases, with 22 bases separating them. Germline CDR1 and CDR2: MNHNS and SASEGT. The CDR3 runs to 18 residues. CDR3 DNA: TGTGCCAGCAGTTTCTACGGGGGGCCAGGATCCATGAACACTGAAGCTTTCTTT. This sequence encodes CASSFYGGPGSMNTEAFF.